What follows are 30 T cell receptor beta chains derived from one specimen sequenced in a study of regulatory T cells in long-lasting Graves disease. The sample's time point: newly diagnosed GD, antithyroid drugs for less than 3 months. The authors made the TCR library using RNA they extracted from PBMCs. Through Arm-PCR of CDR3 regions and iRepertoire HTBI primers, TCR beta libraries were built. TCRdb redid the calling of the multiplex PCR reads with MiXCR, one entry per CDR3 protein. Of more than 300,000 distinct CDR3 sequences in the sample, around 15% were seen once. These data were also reused for a study on T cells in Graves' hyperthyroidism and ophthalmopathy.

The sequences come from peripheral blood mononuclear cells (PBMCs), collected at new diagnosis, from a patient treated with antithyroid drugs. These receptor sequences come from a woman younger than 35 with Graves disease.

This chain uses TRBV28 with TRBJ2-1, with a possible D match to TRBD2 (6 bases). Trimming removed 10 bases at V and 4 bases at J, with 17 bases between. The CDR3 totals 14 residues. Germline lookup yields CDR1 MDHEN and CDR2 SYDVKM. DNA of the CDR3: TGTGCCACCCAGGGAGCTGGGGGGTACAATGAGCAGTTCTTC. Translating gives CATQGAGGYNEQFF. The whole variable domain, filled in from reference TRBV28 and TRBJ2-1, reads DVKVTQSSRYLVKRTGEKVFLECVQDMDHENMFWYRQDPGLGLRLIYFSYDVKMKEKGDIPEGYSVSREKKERFSLILESASTNQTSMYLCATQGAGGYNEQFFGPGTRLTVL.

In its sample, this clonotype was seen a few times. CDR3: CSARMIYWETQYF. The CDR3 DNA follows: TGCAGTGCTAGGATGATTTACTGGGAGACCCAGTACTTC. This chain joins TRBV20-1 and TRBJ2-5; no definite D call. V was shortened by 3 bases and J by 5 bases, with 13 bases between the two germline ends. The CDR3 runs to 13 residues. Germline CDR1 reads DFQATT; CDR2 reads SNEGSKA (reference sequence).

This clonotype has just a few counts. A read error may explain this, as a much larger clone is one base away. This sequence joins TRBV5-1 and TRBJ1-5; D is uncertain. The CDR3 runs to 14 residues. CDR1 is SGHRS and CDR2 is YFSETQ in the germline V gene. The CDR3 is CASSLVGGNQPRHF. The CDR3 DNA sequence: TGCGCCAGCAGCTTGGTGGGTGGGAACCAGCCCCGGCATTTT. Full variable domain (missing parts from reference TRBV5-1 and TRBJ1-5): KAGVTQTPRYLIKTRGQQVTLSCSPISGHRSVSWYQQTPGQGLQFLFEYFSETQRNKGNFPGRFSGRQFSNSRSEMNVSTLELGDSALYLCASSLVGGNQPRHFGDGTRLSIL.

The chain employs TRBV2 and TRBJ1-2, with TRBD1 identical over 10 bases. Germline values: CDR1 SNHLY, CDR2 FYNNEI. V was pared by 3 bases and J by 2 bases, with 6 bases of the junction left unmatched. The CDR3 is made up of 16 amino acids. The DNA of the CDR3 is TGTGCCAGCAGTGATACCGGGACAGGGGAAAACTATGGCTACACCTTC. Amino acids: CASSDTGTGENYGYTF.

This clonotype has ten or more counts. This chain joins TRBV5-8 and TRBJ2-7; D perhaps matches TRBD1 (6 bases). Germline CDR1 and CDR2: SGHTS and YDEGEE. The V end was cut by 4 bases, the J end by 4 bases, with 15 bases between. CDR3 length: 14 amino acids. The DNA for the CDR3 is TGTGCCAGCAGCCGCCGGGACAATTTATACGAGCAGTACTTC. Its protein is CASSRRDNLYEQYF. The full variable domain, with the rest looked up from reference TRBV5-8 and TRBJ2-7, is EAGVTQSPTHLIKTRGQQATLRCSPISGHTSVYWYQQALGLGLQFLLWYDEGEERNRGNFPPRFSGRQFPNYSSELNVNALELEDSALYLCASSRRDNLYEQYFGPGTRLTVT.

In its sample, this clonotype was seen many times. The chain has TRBV7-6 and TRBJ2-7; D gene unclear. The CDR3 is made up of 14 amino acids. Deletions cut 8 bases from V and 3 bases from J, with 17 bases between. The germline gives CDR1 SGHVS, CDR2 FNYEAQ. In DNA form, the CDR3 reads TGTGCCAGCTCGGCTCGGGTCCTGGGCTACGAGCAGTACTTC. Protein product: CASSARVLGYEQYF.

This clonotype has more than one count but fewer than ten. At one end the junction does not follow the germline gene, possibly because of a read error. V is TRBV3-1 and J is TRBJ1-1, with D tentatively TRBD1 (6 bases). Germline V gene sequence: CDR1 LGHDT, CDR2 YNNKEL (reference sequence). The CDR3 runs 13 residues. The CDR3 sequence: CASGQQGGTEAFF. The CDR3 DNA reads TGTGCCAGCGGCCAACAGGGAGGCACTGAAGCTTTCTTC. Variable domain in full (rest from reference TRBV3-1 and TRBJ1-1): DTAVSQTPKYLVTQMGNDKSIKCEQNLGHDTMYWYKQDSKKFLKIMFSYNNKELIINETVPNRFSPKSPDKAHLNLHINSLELGDSAVYFCASGQQGGTEAFFGQGTRLTVV.

This clonotype was seen repeatedly, ten times or more. The gene calls are TRBV28 and TRBJ2-7; TRBD1 is a possible D gene (6 bases). V was pared by 5 bases and J by 3 bases, with 17 bases between. The V gene's germline CDR1 is MDHEN and CDR2 SYDVKM. This CDR3 has 15 amino acids. In nucleotides, the CDR3 is TGTGCCAGCAGTACCCGCGAACAGGGTCTCTACGAGCAGTACTTC. Translated, it gives CASSTREQGLYEQYF.

Many counts were recorded for this clonotype. The rearrangement uses TRBV7-8 and TRBJ2-2; 8 nucleotides match TRBD2. CDR1 SGHVS and CDR2 FQNEAQ come from the germline V gene. The length of the CDR3 is 16 residues. V lost 4 bases and J lost 3; bases outside the gene matches: 7. The CDR3 reads CASSSLAGGDTGELFF. The CDR3 DNA follows: TGTGCCAGCAGCTCCCTAGCGGGTGGGGACACCGGGGAGCTGTTTTTT.

This clonotype was seen a handful of times. This chain connects TRBV19 to TRBJ1-2; D call uncertain. Trimming left V 3 bases short and J 7 bases short, with 9 bases between. Per the germline V gene, CDR1 is LNHDA and CDR2 is SQIVND (reference sequence). The CDR3 has 12 residues. Written as DNA, the CDR3 is TGTGCCAGTAGTATCGGATCCTCTGGCTACACCTTC. Translated, it gives CASSIGSSGYTF.

This clonotype was counted between two and nine times. The J gene is TRBJ2-1, the V gene TRBV10-3, with 7 bases matching TRBD2. This CDR3 spans 14 amino acids. Germline values: CDR1 ENHRY, CDR2 SYGVKD. V shed 5 bases, J shed 8 bases, and the junction held 9 bases outside the gene matches. CDR3 protein: CAISLKMRGYEQFF. The DNA for the CDR3 is TGTGCCATCAGTCTTAAAATGCGGGGGTATGAGCAGTTCTTC.

This clonotype was observed many times. CDR3 region: CASSFFGQGPTEAFF. The CDR3 nucleotides read TGCGCCAGCAGCTTTTTCGGCCAGGGCCCCACTGAAGCTTTCTTT. The rearrangement uses TRBV5-1 and TRBJ1-1, with D possibly TRBD1 on 5 matching bases. CDR1 and CDR2 (germline): SGHRS, YFSETQ. V was pared by 2 bases and J by 4 bases, with 15 bases between. The CDR3 consists of 15 residues. Full variable domain (remainder filled in from reference TRBV5-1 and TRBJ1-1): KAGVTQTPRYLIKTRGQQVTLSCSPISGHRSVSWYQQTPGQGLQFLFEYFSETQRNKGNFPGRFSGRQFSNSRSEMNVSTLELGDSALYLCASSFFGQGPTEAFFGQGTRLTVV.

The table lists this clonotype with many counts. The chain is built from TRBV18 and TRBJ2-1; 7 positions agree with TRBD1. The CDR3 consists of 16 residues. CDR1 KGHSH and CDR2 LQKENI come from the germline V gene. V lost 3 bases and J lost 1; bases outside the gene matches: 6. CDR3 coding DNA: TGTGCCAGCTCACCGGGACAGTTACTATCCTACAATGAGCAGTTCTTC. Protein sequence: CASSPGQLLSYNEQFF.

The chain recombines TRBV5-6 with TRBJ1-2, with D possibly TRBD1 on 5 matching bases. V was clipped by 5 bases and J by 5 bases, with 13 bases between them. The CDR3 loop spans 13 amino acids. Looked up from germline, CDR1 is SGHDT and CDR2 is YYEEEE. CDR3 bases: TGTGCCAGCAGGACGGGACGGATATATGGCTACACCTTC. Protein sequence: CASRTGRIYGYTF. Supplemented by reference TRBV5-6 and TRBJ1-2, the full variable domain reads DAGVTQSPTHLIKTRGQQVTLRCSPKSGHDTVSWYQQALGQGPQFIFQYYEEEERQRGNFPDRFSGHQFPNYSSELNVNALLLGDSALYLCASRTGRIYGYTFGSGTRLTVV.

This clonotype was counted between two and nine times. The chain recombines TRBV9 with TRBJ2-3; D is undetermined. The CDR3 is made up of 16 amino acids. CDR1 SGDLS and CDR2 YYNGEE come from the germline V gene. V lost 0 bases and J lost 2, with 13 bases in between. The CDR3, as DNA: TGTGCCAGCAGCGTAGATCCGGGTTCCTCCACAGATACGCAGTATTTT. It codes for CASSVDPGSSTDTQYF.

This chain links TRBV20-1 with TRBJ2-3, with 13 bases lining up with TRBD2. V lost 4 bases and J lost 5; bases outside the gene matches: 6. Germline V gene sequence: CDR1 DFQATT, CDR2 SNEGSKA (reference sequence). This CDR3 is built from 15 residues. The CDR3 is CSAILAGGHVDTQYF. The CDR3, as DNA: TGCAGTGCTATACTAGCGGGAGGGCATGTAGATACGCAGTATTTT.

This clonotype was picked up many times. The CDR3 DNA reads as TGTGCCAGCAGCCGTAGCGGGGGGGCCTGGGAGACCCAGTACTTC. This gives the protein CASSRSGGAWETQYF. The rearrangement uses TRBV3-1 and TRBJ2-5; 11 bases are shared with TRBD2. CDR1 and CDR2 (germline): LGHDT, YNNKEL (reference sequence). The V gene end was trimmed by 4 bases and the J gene end by 5 bases; junction bases not matched to a gene: 6. CDR3 length: 15 amino acids.

Of note for this clonotype: Being one base from a much bigger clone, this may be a read error. The chain recombines TRBV5-1 with TRBJ2-1; D is unclear. The germline V gene encodes CDR1 SGHRS and CDR2 YFSETQ. This CDR3 is 13 amino acids long. The CDR3 sequence: CASSLGHLNEQFF. CDR3 in DNA: TGTGCCAGCAGCTTAGGTCACCTCAATGAGCAGTTCTTC.

Notes on this clonotype: A much larger clone differs by one base, so this may be a read error. The chain is built from TRBV10-3 and TRBJ1-3; D call uncertain. The CDR3 loop spans 12 amino acids. V was shortened by 6 bases and J by 11 bases, with 14 bases between the two germline ends. The germline V gene has CDR1 ENHRY and CDR2 SYGVKD. The chain's CDR3 is CAISTGMGSIYF. CDR3 nucleotide sequence: TGTGCCATCAGCACCGGGATGGGCTCCATATATTTT.

This CDR3 is CASGTGTEANVLTF. DNA for the CDR3: TGTGCCAGCGGTACCGGGACAGAGGCCAACGTCCTGACTTTC. The chain combines TRBV28 with TRBJ2-6; 7 bases are shared with TRBD1. V lost 8 bases to trimming and J lost 6 bases; unmatched junction nucleotides: 7. The V gene's germline CDR1 is MDHEN and CDR2 SYDVKM. The CDR3 runs 14 residues.

This clonotype has ten or more counts. In DNA, the CDR3 is TGTGCCAGCTCACCTAAACAGGGATCCTACGAGCAGTACTTC. Protein product: CASSPKQGSYEQYF. This chain joins TRBV18 and TRBJ2-7, with D maybe TRBD1 (6 bases). Germline assignment: CDR1 KGHSH and CDR2 LQKENI. The CDR3 spans 14 residues. V was clipped by 3 bases and J by 1 base, with 10 bases between them.

To note about this clonotype: One base separates it from a far larger clone, so it is likely a read error. This chain uses TRBV5-5 with TRBJ2-4; the D gene could be TRBD1 or TRBD2 (6 bases each). V dropped 0 bases and J dropped 13 bases, with 20 bases sitting between them. In germline, CDR1 is SGHKS, CDR2 YYEKEE (reference sequence). CDR3 length: 15 residues. CDR3 sequence reads: CASSLGGASYNEQYF. For the CDR3, the DNA is TGTGCCAGCAGCTTGGGGGGGGCAAGTTACAATGAGCAGTACTTC.

This clonotype occurred a few times. This chain connects TRBV20-1 to TRBJ2-2; possible D gene TRBD2, 5 bases. Per germline, CDR1 DFQATT and CDR2 SNEGSKA (reference sequence). This CDR3 is 14 amino acids long. V was shortened by 6 bases and J by 4 bases, with 15 bases between the two germline ends. The CDR3 reads CSAGPEVGTGELFF. CDR3 in DNA: TGCAGTGCCGGACCGGAGGTTGGCACCGGGGAGCTGTTTTTT.

This CDR3 reads CASQVGAQETQYF. The CDR3 DNA reads TGTGCCAGCCAGGTGGGGGCCCAAGAGACCCAGTACTTC. The rearrangement links TRBV5-6 to TRBJ2-5; a possible D gene is TRBD1 (6 bases). The V gene's germline CDR1 is SGHDT and CDR2 YYEEEE. V was pared by 7 bases and J by 1 base, with 11 bases between. The CDR3 runs 13 residues.

The chain employs TRBV10-3 and TRBJ2-3; the match to TRBD1 covers 7 bases. The CDR3 has 13 amino acids. The V segment lost 4 bases and the J segment 6 bases; nucleotides outside the gene matches: 4. CDR1 ENHRY and CDR2 SYGVKD come from the germline V gene. The DNA for the CDR3 is TGTGCCATCAGTGGGAAACAGGGGGATACGCAGTATTTT. Translating gives CAISGKQGDTQYF.

Ten or more counts support this clonotype. The chain joins TRBV3-1 to TRBJ2-7; 12 positions agree with TRBD1. The CDR3 is 16 residues long. The germline CDR1 and CDR2 sequences are LGHDT and YNNKEL (reference sequence). The ends lost 2 bases at V and 5 bases at J; junction bases unmatched: 7. The CDR3 DNA follows: TGTGCCAGCAGCCAAAGGTCTGGGACAGGGGGCCACGAGCAGTACTTC. Its protein product is CASSQRSGTGGHEQYF.

This clonotype turned up a few times. The V and J genes are TRBV3-1 and TRBJ1-6, with D perhaps TRBD1 (6 bases). Per the germline V gene, CDR1 is LGHDT and CDR2 is YNNKEL (reference sequence). The CDR3 runs 17 residues. The ends were cut back, 4 bases at V and 8 bases at J, with 21 bases in the middle. CDR3 region: CASSPLHSGTTDSPLHF. The CDR3 DNA reads TGTGCCAGCAGCCCGTTACATTCCGGGACAACAGATTCACCCCTCCACTTT.

This clonotype was detected many times. The V call is TRBV9, the J call TRBJ2-3; tentative D call: TRBD1 (5 bases). This CDR3 has 17 residues. In germline, CDR1 is SGDLS, CDR2 YYNGEE. The V end was cut by 1 base, the J end by 0 bases, with 15 bases between. The CDR3 DNA reads TGTGCCAGCAGCGTATCTGCTCGACAGATCAGCACAGATACGCAGTATTTT. Translation: CASSVSARQISTDTQYF.

The genes are TRBV12-3 or TRBV12-4 and TRBJ2-2, with 11 nucleotides matching TRBD2. This CDR3 has 17 amino acids. With V trimmed by 0 bases and J by 2 bases, 2 bases remained unmatched. The CDR3: CASSLASGGVNTGELFF. The CDR3 region has the DNA TGTGCCAGCAGTTTAGCTAGCGGGGGGGTAAACACCGGGGAGCTGTTTTTT.

Points on this clonotype: This likely reflects a read error, since a far larger clone is one base away. The rearrangement uses TRBV11-2 and TRBJ2-1, with 8 bases identical to TRBD1. The J call may not be correct, given that the DNA end is closer to TRBJ2-5. The CDR3 is made up of 15 amino acids. CDR1 is SGHAT, CDR2 FQNNGV, per germline. Written as DNA, the CDR3 is TGTGCCAGCGGCTTATCAACAGGGGGTCAAGAGACCCAGTACTTC. Translation gives CASGLSTGGQETQYF.